This entry is about one T cell receptor beta chain. This record comes from a study of a mutant IDH1 vaccine in newly diagnosed glioma. This table comes from immunoSEQ multiplex PCR, and its TCRdb copy is limited to in-frame clones, with some not included. The table shows approximately 52,000 clones, with more than 60% occurring only once. V trimming: 1 base; J trimming: 5 bases; junction bases outside the gene matches: 5. This CDR3 comprises 15 residues. From germline, CDR1 is KGHSH and CDR2 LQKENI. The time point denotes: baseline, week 1 (first vaccination visit). Treatment here: pre-vaccination baseline after standard-of-care therapy.

The TCR originated in a woman between 40 and 50 years old with glioma. The rearrangement uses TRBV18 and TRBJ1-2; TRBD1 agrees at 9 bases. The material sequenced was PBMCs, taken from a glioma patient treated with radiotherapy, temozolomide or both. The CDR3 spells CASSPLGQGYYGYTF. DNA for the CDR3: TGTGCCAGCTCACCACTGGGACAGGGCTATTATGGCTACACCTTC.